These 8 T cell receptor beta chains share one sample of origin, sequenced in a study of OX40 agonist ivuxolimab in advanced cancers. Sequenced by immunoSEQ multiplex PCR; TCRdb stores in-frame clones only, minus some. This table holds about 41,000 clones, around 87% found once. The input for sequencing was CD4+ or CD8+ T cells sorted from blood, taken in a trial of the OX40 agonist ivuxolimab. These receptor sequences come from an adult with an advanced solid tumor such as melanoma, head and neck, liver or kidney cancer.

This clone was found a few times. The V gene is TRBV27, the J gene TRBJ2-1; the match to TRBD2 covers 13 bases. Trimming at V came to 4 bases and at J to 7 bases, leaving 1 base not matched to a gene. This CDR3 is 14 amino acids long. The V gene's germline CDR1 is MNHEY and CDR2 SMNVEV (reference sequence). The CDR3 sequence: CASSWTSGSNEQFF. The CDR3 nucleotides are TGTGCCAGCAGTTGGACTAGCGGGAGTAATGAGCAGTTCTTC.

The J gene is TRBJ1-1, the V gene TRBV18, with TRBD1 matching over 11 bases. Trimming at V came to 3 bases and at J to 5 bases, leaving 5 bases not matched to a gene. This CDR3 has 15 residues. Germline V lookup: CDR1 KGHSH, CDR2 LQKENI. The DNA for the CDR3 is TGTGCCAGCTCACCGGGGACAGGGGGGGTGACTGAAGCTTTCTTT. This translates into CASSPGTGGVTEAFF.

V usage is TRBV4-3 and J usage is TRBJ2-1, with 11 bases lining up with TRBD2. V was clipped by 4 bases and J by 9 bases; unmatched bases: 8. CDR3 length equals 15 residues. Germline assignment: CDR1 LGHNA and CDR2 YSLEER. The CDR3 loop reads CASSRGLAGGGEQFF. For the CDR3, the DNA is TGCGCCAGCAGCCGAGGACTAGCGGGTGGGGGTGAGCAGTTCTTC.

This clone was detected once. This sequence joins TRBV11-3 and TRBJ1-1; D gene uncertain. Germline V CDR1 and CDR2: SGHNT, YENEEA. The CDR3 is made up of 15 amino acids. The V gene lost 2 bases and the J gene lost 0 bases, with 10 bases spanning the gap. The CDR3: CASSLFGVMNTEAFF. The CDR3 nucleotides read TGTGCCAGCAGCTTATTCGGGGTCATGAACACTGAAGCTTTCTTT.

The rearrangement uses TRBV6-6 and TRBJ2-7; 7 nucleotides agree with TRBD1. The CDR3 has 13 amino acids. Per germline, CDR1 MNHNY and CDR2 SVGAGI (reference sequence). Losses at the gene ends were 4 bases for V and 6 bases for J; bases not matched to a gene: 6. The CDR3 here is CASSLTGLGEQYF. The CDR3 DNA reads TGTGCCAGCAGTTTGACAGGGCTGGGCGAGCAGTACTTC.

V usage is TRBV7-2 and J usage is TRBJ1-2; D remains ambiguous. This CDR3 region has 14 residues. Between the trimmed V and J ends, which lost 7 bases and 1 base, there was a span of 13 bases. The germline V gene encodes CDR1 SGHTA and CDR2 FQGNSA. The CDR3: CASTGGRINYGYTF. CDR3 nucleotide sequence: TGTGCCAGCACAGGAGGCAGGATTAACTATGGCTACACCTTC.

Written as DNA, the CDR3 is TGTGCCAGCACCCTGAGCGGGAGTCCCTACAATGAGCAGTTCTTC. Protein: CASTLSGSPYNEQFF. This chain links TRBV9 with TRBJ2-1, with 8 bases lining up with TRBD2. The CDR3 extends over 15 amino acids. The germline V gene encodes CDR1 SGDLS and CDR2 YYNGEE. Unmatched junction bases numbered 7, after V lost 6 bases and J lost 2 bases.

The rearrangement uses TRBV6-1 and TRBJ2-6, with D unclear. The germline V gene has CDR1 MNHNS and CDR2 SASEGT. This CDR3 is 14 amino acids long. V dropped 4 bases and J dropped 3 bases, with 7 bases sitting between them. CDR3 protein: CASSGVIGANVLTF. The CDR3, as DNA: TGTGCCAGCAGTGGCGTCATTGGGGCCAACGTCCTGACTTTC.